This TCR beta chain was identified during a study of human T cells and chemical hapten exposure. Time point given: pre-sensitization, week 0. The treatment denotes: therapeutic diphenylcyclopropenone sensitization with weekly scalp DPC. Germline V gives CDR1 KGHSH, CDR2 LQKENI. The CDR3 consists of 15 residues. V dropped 3 bases and J dropped 9 bases, with 18 bases sitting between them. One entry per CDR3 protein, called by TCRdb with MiXCR from the RACE reads. The sample contains approximately 320,000 distinct CDR3 sequences, over 5% of which appear only once. The TCR was taken from a woman in her late teens or twenties with alopecia areata. Some clones in this sample may be carry-over from other donors' samples. The chain combines TRBV18 with TRBJ1-5; D may be TRBD1 (6 bases). The sample consisted of whole blood, taken in connection with sensitization to the hapten diphenylcyclopropenone (DPC). CDR3 amino acids: CASSPGTQSVSPQHF. CDR3 bases: TGTGCCAGCTCACCGGGGACACAGTCGGTTTCGCCCCAGCATTTT.